Listed below are T cell receptor beta chains from one sample, sequenced in a study of OX40 agonist ivuxolimab in advanced cancers. Sequencing was performed with immunoSEQ multiplex PCR; in TCRdb, only in-frame clones are kept and a portion is missing. The data contain some 66,000 clones, roughly 87% of them singletons. Sequenced here: CD4+ or CD8+ T cells sorted from blood, sampled in a trial of the OX40 agonist ivuxolimab. These receptors all stem from an adult with an advanced solid tumor such as melanoma, head and neck, liver or kidney cancer. Each CDR3 is given with its conserved first and last residue. A D gene is named only where the DNA matches it firmly. Part of the rows lack a size; the others show once, few, many or a class for expanded clones.

NA,TRBV30,TRBJ1-2,NA,TGTGCCTGGAGGTCCTATGGCTACACCTTC,CAWRSYGYTF
NA,TRBV7-2,TRBJ1-2,NA,TGTGCCAGCAGCTTAGATCAGGGCCCCAACTATGGCTACACCTTC,CASSLDQGPNYGYTF
NA,TRBV5-5,TRBJ1-5,NA,TGTGCCAGCAGCTTATCAGGGGCCCGGGGTCAGCCCCAGCATTTT,CASSLSGARGQPQHF
NA,TRBV19,TRBJ2-3,NA,TGTGCCAGTAGTACTTTTTCCCGGATGGGGGCAGATACGCAGTATTTT,CASSTFSRMGADTQYF
NA,TRBV14,TRBJ1-6,NA,TGTGCCAGCAGCCAAGATTACAGGGCCTATAATTCACCCCTCCACTTT,CASSQDYRAYNSPLHF
NA,TRBV19,TRBJ2-6,NA,TGTGCCAGTAGTATTTGGGTCTCTGGGGCCAACGTCCTGACTTTC,CASSIWVSGANVLTF
NA,TRBV5-1,TRBJ2-2,NA,TGCGCCAGCAGCTTGGCCGTAGGAACCGGGGAGCTGTTTTTT,CASSLAVGTGELFF
once,TRBV2,TRBJ1-6,TRBD1,TGTGCCAGCAGAGTAACAGGGGGGAGGAATTCACCCCTCCACTTT,CASRVTGGRNSPLHF
NA,TRBV5-5,TRBJ1-2,TRBD1,TGTGCCAGCAGCCGGGACAGGGGTACCTATGGCTACACCTTC,CASSRDRGTYGYTF
NA,TRBV6-4,TRBJ1-2,TRBD1,TGTGCCAGCAGCCCCGGGATGACAGGGCCTTCTTCCTATGGCTACACCTTC,CASSPGMTGPSSYGYTF
NA,TRBV7-9,TRBJ2-1,NA,TGTGCCAGCAGCTTAACCGGGGGCTGGAATGAGCAGTTCTTC,CASSLTGGWNEQFF
once,TRBV18,TRBJ1-1,TRBD1,TGTGCCAGCTCACCAGTGGGACAGCTGAACACTGAAGCTTTCTTT,CASSPVGQLNTEAFF
NA,TRBV4-1,TRBJ1-1,TRBD1,TGCGCCAGCAGCCAGCCCCCGGGACAGGGACCCCTGAACACTGAAGCTTTCTTT,CASSQPPGQGPLNTEAFF
NA,TRBV7-8,TRBJ1-1,NA,TGTGCCAGCAGCTTAGAAGGTTTCACTGAAGCTTTCTTT,CASSLEGFTEAFF
NA,TRBV7-2,TRBJ2-7,TRBD1,TGTGCCAGCAGCGCCCGGGACAGGGGCTTAAGAGGGTACTCCTACGAGCAGTACTTC,CASSARDRGLRGYSYEQYF
NA,TRBV7-9,TRBJ2-5,NA,TGTGCCAGCAGCGCTAGGGCCCAGCCAAGGGAGACCCAGTACTTC,CASSARAQPRETQYF
once,TRBV11-3,TRBJ2-2,NA,TGTGCCAGCAGCTCTGGGGACCGACCCAACACCGGGGAGCTGTTTTTT,CASSSGDRPNTGELFF
few,TRBV21-1,TRBJ1-1,NA,TGTGCCAGCAGCAACAAAATGAACACTGAAGCTTTCTTT,CASSNKMNTEAFF
NA,TRBV14,TRBJ1-1,NA,TGTGCCAGCAGCCAACAAGCCCCAGGGGACACTGAAGCTTTCTTT,CASSQQAPGDTEAFF
NA,TRBV6-5,TRBJ1-1,NA,TGTGCCAGCAGTTCCAGGACTCTGAACACTGAAGCTTTCTTT,CASSSRTLNTEAFF
NA,TRBV19,TRBJ2-4,TRBD1,TGTGCCAGTATTGGGACAGGTTATAGTAACATTCAGTACTTC,CASIGTGYSNIQYF
few,TRBV5-1,TRBJ2-5,TRBD2,TGCGCCAGCAGCTTGGGAGACCTAGCGGGGGCGAAAGAGACCCAGTACTTC,CASSLGDLAGAKETQYF
NA,TRBV4-3,TRBJ2-1,NA,TGCGCCAGCAGCCAAGCCGGGGGAGTCGATGAGCAGTTCTTC,CASSQAGGVDEQFF
NA,TRBV6-1,TRBJ1-1,NA,TGTGCCAGCAGTGTAATCAGGGGAGTAGGTGAAGCTTTCTTT,CASSVIRGVGEAFF
NA,TRBV4-1,TRBJ2-5,NA,TGCGCCAGCAGCCAAGATTGGGGGAGGGAGACCCAGTACTTC,CASSQDWGRETQYF
NA,TRBV5-4,TRBJ2-7,NA,TGTGCCAGCAGCCCCTTGGGGGCCATCTACGAGCAGTACTTC,CASSPLGAIYEQYF